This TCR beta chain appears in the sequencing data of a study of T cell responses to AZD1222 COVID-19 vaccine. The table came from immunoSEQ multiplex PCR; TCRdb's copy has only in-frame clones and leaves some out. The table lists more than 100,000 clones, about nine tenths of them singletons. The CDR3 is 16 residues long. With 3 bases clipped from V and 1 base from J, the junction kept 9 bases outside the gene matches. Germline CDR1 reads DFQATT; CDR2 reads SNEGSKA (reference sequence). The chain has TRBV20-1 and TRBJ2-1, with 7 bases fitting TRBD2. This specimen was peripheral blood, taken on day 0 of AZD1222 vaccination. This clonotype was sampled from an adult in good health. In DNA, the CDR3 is TGCAGTGCTAGTTCGCCTAGCGGTCCATCCTACAATGAGCAGTTCTTC. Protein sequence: CSASSPSGPSYNEQFF.